Below, 27 T cell receptor beta chains from the same sample are listed, as sequenced in a study of prognosis after radiotherapy for stage I lung cancer. Amplification of the TCR beta CDR3 (from genomic DNA) was done by two-round multiplex PCR. The authors ran first-round PCR with primers specific to each TRBV and TRBJ gene. One entry per CDR3 protein, called by TCRdb with MiXCR from the multiplex PCR reads. Of around 51,000 distinct CDR3 sequences listed, less than 45% are singletons. Sample: PBMCs, taken before or after stereotactic body radiation therapy (not recorded which). These receptors all come from a donor over 45 with non-small cell lung cancer.

In its sample, this clonotype ranks as medium-sized (0.01 to 0.1%). The chain has TRBV7-2 and TRBJ2-3, with D unclear. The CDR3 sequence is 13 residues long. Trimming removed 0 bases at V and 4 bases at J, with 5 bases between. The germline gives CDR1 SGHTA, CDR2 FQGNSA. The CDR3 region is CASSLADSDTQYF. As DNA, the CDR3 is TGTGCCAGCAGCTTAGCGGATTCAGATACGCAGTATTTT. Looking up the rest from reference TRBV7-2 and TRBJ2-3 gives the full variable domain: GAGVSQSPSNKVTEKGKDVELRCDPISGHTALYWYRQSLGQGLEFLIYFQGNSAPDKSGLPSDRFSAERTGGSVSTLTIQRTQQEDSAVYLCASSLADSDTQYFGPGTRLTVL.

Ten or more counts support this clonotype. The J gene is TRBJ1-4, the V gene TRBV28; D remains ambiguous. The V end lost 3 bases, the J end lost 3 bases, and 11 bases lay between the germline ends. CDR3 length: 15 amino acids. The germline CDR1 and CDR2 sequences are MDHEN and SYDVKM. The CDR3 reads CASSLLIGPNEKLFF. CDR3 coding DNA: TGTGCCAGCAGTTTGCTTATAGGGCCTAATGAAAAACTGTTTTTT. The full variable domain, completed using reference TRBV28 and TRBJ1-4, is DVKVTQSSRYLVKRTGEKVFLECVQDMDHENMFWYRQDPGLGLRLIYFSYDVKMKEKGDIPEGYSVSREKKERFSLILESASTNQTSMYLCASSLLIGPNEKLFFGSGTQLSVL.

This clonotype was recorded at least ten times. The chain is built from TRBV29-1 and TRBJ2-1; 8 bases are a match to TRBD2. CDR1 is SQVTM, CDR2 ANQGSEA, per germline. This CDR3 region has 14 residues. With 4 bases clipped from V and 8 bases from J, the junction kept 10 bases outside the gene matches. The CDR3 bases are TGCAGCGTTGTAGTAGCGGGAACCCTGGATGAGCAGTTCTTC. Amino acids: CSVVVAGTLDEQFF.

This sequence joins TRBV3-1 and TRBJ2-7; weak D call: TRBD1 (5 bases). This CDR3 spans 16 amino acids. The ends were cut back, 4 bases at V and 0 bases at J, with 16 bases in the middle. Per the germline V gene, CDR1 is LGHDT and CDR2 is YNNKEL (reference sequence). The CDR3: CASSLQRGTGSYEQYF. CDR3 coding DNA: TGTGCCAGCAGCCTCCAAAGGGGCACAGGCTCCTACGAGCAGTACTTC.

About this clonotype itself: The CDR3 carries no conserved terminal phenylalanine or tryptophan, so it likely arises from a read error. The chain has TRBV2 and TRBJ2-7; 8 bases match TRBD1. The CDR3 is 15 amino acids. Trimming at V came to 7 bases and at J to 4 bases, leaving 12 bases not matched to a gene. Germline-derived CDR1 and CDR2 are SNHLY and FYNNEI. The chain's CDR3 is CASIFLRGQEYEQYL. In DNA, the CDR3 is TGTGCCAGCATATTCCTCAGGGGGCAAGAGTACGAGCAGTACCTC.

The chain links TRBV20-1 to TRBJ1-2, with D maybe TRBD1 (5 bases). The V gene lost 0 bases and the J gene lost 4 bases, with 9 bases spanning the gap. This CDR3 has 13 amino acids. Per the germline V gene, CDR1 is DFQATT and CDR2 is SNEGSKA (reference sequence). The CDR3 reads CSARDRGTYGYTF. DNA for the CDR3: TGCAGTGCTAGAGATAGGGGTACCTATGGCTACACCTTC.

This clonotype appeared many times. The J gene is TRBJ2-1, the V gene TRBV18, with TRBD2 identical over 9 bases. The CDR3 has 16 amino acids. CDR1 KGHSH and CDR2 LQKENI come from the germline V gene. V was pared by 6 bases and J by 0 bases, with 6 bases of the junction left unmatched. The CDR3 DNA is TGTGCCAGCTCGCCCACTAGCGGGCGCTCCTACAATGAGCAGTTCTTC. Translating it yields CASSPTSGRSYNEQFF. Based on the CDR3 plus reference TRBV18 and TRBJ2-1, the full variable domain is NAGVMQNPRHLVRRRGQEARLRCSPMKGHSHVYWYRQLPEEGLKFMVYLQKENIIDESGMPKERFSAEFPKEGPSILRIQQVVRGDSAAYFCASSPTSGRSYNEQFFGPGTRLTVL.

Worth noting for this clonotype: The germline gene is not matched at one end of the junction; a read error may be the cause. The chain joins TRBV11-3 to TRBJ1-1; no reliable D call. CDR1 is SGHNT, CDR2 YENEEA, per germline. There are 15 residues in the CDR3. CDR3: CVSSSAAARGTEAFF. The CDR3 coding sequence is TGTGTCAGCAGTTCAGCCGCAGCCCGTGGGACTGAAGCTTTCTTT. Using reference TRBV11-3 and TRBJ1-1 for the parts outside the CDR3, the full variable domain is EAGVVQSPRYKIIEKKQPVAFWCNPISGHNTLYWYLQNLGQGPELLIRYENEEAVDDSQLPKDRFSAERLKGVDSTLKIQPAELGDSAVYLCVSSSAAARGTEAFFGQGTRLTVV.

This clonotype was seen many times. The chain recombines TRBV7-2 with TRBJ2-7; D perhaps matches TRBD2 (6 bases). The CDR3 covers 13 residues. The V end lost 5 bases, the J end lost 0 bases, and 8 bases lay between the germline ends. Germline loops: CDR1 SGHTA, CDR2 FQGNSA. The CDR3 here is CASSRDSSYEQYF. CDR3 DNA sequence: TGTGCCAGCAGCCGGGACTCCTCCTACGAGCAGTACTTC.

This clonotype was seen ten or more times. The gene calls are TRBV5-1 and TRBJ2-7; 11 bases are a match to TRBD1. Trimming removed 4 bases from V and 5 bases from J; junction bases left unmatched: 8. The length of the CDR3 is 15 residues. Germline-derived CDR1 and CDR2 are SGHRS and YFSETQ. CDR3 loop: CASSGGQGDLNEQYF. As DNA, the CDR3 is TGCGCCAGCAGCGGGGGACAGGGGGACCTAAACGAGCAGTACTTC.

This clonotype has a count of ten or more. V is TRBV25-1 and J is TRBJ2-2; 8 positions match TRBD2. The ends lost 7 bases at V and 4 bases at J; junction bases unmatched: 8. Germline V gives CDR1 MGHDK, CDR2 SYGVNS. The CDR3 extends over 15 amino acids. The CDR3: CASIGSGESTGELFF. The CDR3 bases are TGTGCCAGCATTGGTAGCGGGGAATCCACCGGGGAGCTGTTTTTT.

This clonotype has only a few counts. The chain recombines TRBV7-9 with TRBJ1-1; no definite D call. Trimming took 4 bases from V and 4 from J, leaving 19 bases between them. The CDR3 loop spans 16 amino acids. The germline CDR1 and CDR2 sequences are SEHNR and FQNEAQ (reference sequence). The CDR3 nucleotides are TGTGCCAGCAGCTACATCGTCAGGTGGCGCGTCACTGAAGCTTTCTTT. Its translation: CASSYIVRWRVTEAFF.

With regard to this clonotype: One end of the junction is discordant with germline, which a read error may explain. CDR3: CATMRDRVVDDQFF. For the CDR3, the DNA is TGTGCCACCATGCGGGACAGGGTTGTCGATGATCAGTTCTTC. The rearrangement joins TRBV15 to TRBJ2-1, with TRBD1 identical over 9 bases. This CDR3 comprises 14 residues. CDR1 is LNHNV, CDR2 YYDKDF, per germline (reference sequence).

Points on this clonotype: A single base separates this from a much larger clone, so it may be a read error. J is TRBJ1-4 and V is TRBV6-9; D is possibly TRBD1 (6 bases). Per the germline V gene, CDR1 is MNHGY and CDR2 is SVAAGI. This CDR3 is built from 14 residues. Trimming removed 4 bases at V and 4 bases at J, with 10 bases between. The CDR3 reads CASSSGTNNEKLFF. CDR3 DNA: TGTGCCAGCAGTTCTGGGACAAATAATGAAAAACTGTTTTTT.

A single count supports this clonotype. The rearrangement joins TRBV5-1 to TRBJ1-2; possibly TRBD1 for D (6 bases). The germline CDR1 and CDR2 sequences are SGHRS and YFSETQ. With 4 bases removed from V and 4 bases from J, the gap between germline ends came to 20 bases. The CDR3 contains 16 residues. Written as DNA, the CDR3 is TGCGCCAGCAGCGCCGACAGTTCGGGGGGCACCTATGGCTACACCTTC. Encoded protein: CASSADSSGGTYGYTF. Drawing the rest from reference TRBV5-1 and TRBJ1-2, the complete variable domain is KAGVTQTPRYLIKTRGQQVTLSCSPISGHRSVSWYQQTPGQGLQFLFEYFSETQRNKGNFPGRFSGRQFSNSRSEMNVSTLELGDSALYLCASSADSSGGTYGYTFGSGTRLTVV.

As concerns this clonotype: A much larger clone sits a single nucleotide away, making a read error possible. This sequence joins TRBV20-1 and TRBJ2-5; tentative D call: TRBD2 (6 bases). Germline V gene data show CDR1 as DFQATT and CDR2 as SNEGSKA (reference sequence). The CDR3 loop spans 14 amino acids. V gave up 5 bases and J gave up 4 bases, with 17 bases separating them. Written as DNA, the CDR3 is TGCAGTGCTGGCGGGACTGGGGGTAGAGAGACCCAGTACTTC. Its protein product is CSAGGTGGRETQYF.

Worth noting for this clonotype: One end of the junction varies from germline; a read error may be responsible. The chain couples TRBV4-3 to TRBJ1-2; D is possibly TRBD1 (6 bases). CDR1 is LGHNA, CDR2 YSLEER, per germline. This CDR3 has 14 amino acids. The CDR3 loop reads CTSSQVTGYYGHTF. CDR3 in DNA: TGCACCAGCAGCCAAGTAACAGGGTACTATGGCCACACCTTC.

There are many counts of this clonotype. The genes are TRBV11-3 and TRBJ1-3, with no clear D. Trimming removed 4 bases from V and 7 bases from J, with 8 bases in between. The CDR3 contains 12 residues. In germline, CDR1 is SGHNT, CDR2 YENEEA. CDR3 nucleotides: TGTGCCAGCAGCTCCCTCACGAACACCATATATTTT. Translation: CASSSLTNTIYF.

V usage is TRBV2 and J usage is TRBJ2-1, with no clear D. V gave up 10 bases and J gave up 6 bases, with 10 bases separating them. The CDR3 covers 11 residues. Looked up from germline, CDR1 is SNHLY and CDR2 is FYNNEI. CDR3 sequence reads: CAISPFNEQFF. CDR3 nucleotides: TGTGCCATCTCGCCCTTCAATGAGCAGTTCTTC.

This clonotype has ten or more counts. The chain joins TRBV18 to TRBJ2-7, with 7 positions matching TRBD2. This CDR3 is built from 14 residues. Germline lookup yields CDR1 KGHSH and CDR2 LQKENI. Germline trimming cut 8 bases from V and 0 bases from J; bases unmatched to any gene: 7. CDR3 DNA sequence: TGTGCCAGCCGACCCGGACTAGACTCCTACGAGCAGTACTTC. This translates into CASRPGLDSYEQYF.

This clonotype was seen only a few times. Possible read error: a much larger clone is one base away. The chain links TRBV28 to TRBJ2-7; D is possibly TRBD1 or TRBD2 (5 bases each). Trimming shortened V by 2 bases and J by 0 bases, and 14 bases separated the two germline ends. Germline-derived CDR1 and CDR2 are MDHEN and SYDVKM. There are 16 residues in the CDR3. In DNA form, the CDR3 reads TGTGCCAGCAGTTTAGTGAGCGTGAGGGGCTCCTACGAGCAGTACTTC. Translation gives CASSLVSVRGSYEQYF.

This clonotype was observed many times. One end of the junction does not line up with germline, which may come from a read error. The CDR3 nucleotides are TGTGCCAGCAGCTTAGATTGGACGGGGACAGGGGGACGAGAGGCCCAGTACTTC. As protein: CASSLDWTGTGGREAQYF. The rearrangement uses TRBV11-3 and TRBJ2-5, with TRBD1 matching over 11 bases. The germline gives CDR1 SGHNT, CDR2 YENEEA. The CDR3 covers 18 residues.

As concerns this clonotype: Possible read error: a much larger clone is one base away. This rearrangement joins TRBV9 to TRBJ1-2; D gene uncertain. Per the germline V gene, CDR1 is SGDLS and CDR2 is YYNGEE. The CDR3 is 11 amino acids. Trimming shortened V by 3 bases and J by 5 bases, and 5 bases separated the two germline ends. CDR3 loop: CASSAPYGYTF. The CDR3 DNA reads TGTGCCAGCAGCGCACCATATGGCTACACCTTC.

This clonotype showed up many times. The genes are TRBV9 and TRBJ1-2, with D unclear. Germline lookup yields CDR1 SGDLS and CDR2 YYNGEE. Trimming left V 2 bases short and J 6 bases short, with 14 bases between. This CDR3 spans 14 amino acids. In DNA form, the CDR3 reads TGTGCCAGCAGCGTCTCTCCGGCCTCGGATGGCTACACCTTC. Protein product: CASSVSPASDGYTF.

This clonotype has a count of ten or more. The chain uses TRBV24-1 and TRBJ2-2; D is unresolved. The V end was cut by 10 bases, the J end by 0 bases, with 5 bases between. The CDR3 runs to 12 residues. CDR1 is KGHDR, CDR2 SFDVKD, per germline. This CDR3 reads CATTANTGELFF. The CDR3 nucleotides read TGTGCCACTACAGCGAACACCGGGGAGCTGTTTTTT.

V and J are TRBV12-3 or TRBV12-4 and TRBJ2-5; D not resolved. Trimming removed 2 bases from V and 2 bases from J, with 12 bases in between. CDR3 length: 15 amino acids. The CDR3: CASSLRAHTQETQYF. The CDR3 DNA is TGTGCCAGCAGTTTAAGGGCTCACACACAAGAGACCCAGTACTTC.

This clonotype was seen ten or more times. CDR3 sequence: CASSIRDRDHNEQFF. For the CDR3, the DNA is TGTGCCAGTAGTATACGCGACAGGGACCACAATGAGCAGTTCTTC. This chain connects TRBV19 to TRBJ2-1; 7 bases are a match to TRBD1. CDR1 is LNHDA, CDR2 SQIVND, per germline (reference sequence). With 2 bases clipped from V and 5 bases from J, the junction kept 6 bases outside the gene matches. The CDR3 totals 15 residues.